A single sample is the source of the 31 T cell receptor beta chains below, sequenced in a study of blood T cell repertoires in COVID-19. Assay: immunoSEQ multiplex PCR; the TCRdb copy retains only in-frame clones and omits some. The table includes around 57,000 clones, around nine tenths detected once. Sample: peripheral blood. The receptor set was obtained from a man in his forties or fifties with acute or convalescent COVID-19.

The chain joins TRBV4-3 to TRBJ2-7; maybe TRBD2 (5 bases). CDR1 and CDR2 from the germline V gene are LGHNA and YSLEER. The CDR3 is 15 amino acids. V was trimmed by 2 bases and J by 2 bases, leaving 13 bases between them. The CDR3 DNA reads as TGCGCCAGCAGCCAAACCGCTAGCTGGACCTACGAGCAGTACTTC. Translating gives CASSQTASWTYEQYF.

The chain carries TRBV24-1 and TRBJ2-3; TRBD2 might be the D (7 bases). The CDR3 is made up of 14 amino acids. Trimming took 6 bases from V and 3 from J, leaving 12 bases between them. CDR1 and CDR2 (germline): KGHDR, SFDVKD. The CDR3 sequence: CATSWGGATDTQYF. CDR3 nucleotides: TGTGCCACCAGTTGGGGGGGCGCAACAGATACGCAGTATTTT.

The rearrangement joins TRBV4-2 to TRBJ1-1; 8 bases are a match to TRBD1. Trimming at V came to 7 bases and at J to 7 bases, leaving 14 bases not matched to a gene. The CDR3 extends over 15 amino acids. CDR1 LGHNA and CDR2 YNFKEQ come from the germline V gene. The CDR3, as DNA: TGTGCCAGCAAGGAGGGGTCGAGGACAGGGATTGAAGCTTTCTTT. Translation gives CASKEGSRTGIEAFF.

V usage is TRBV5-1 and J usage is TRBJ2-2; TRBD2 agrees at 10 bases. Germline loops: CDR1 SGHRS, CDR2 YFSETQ. This CDR3 contains 15 residues. V dropped 3 bases and J dropped 3; count of bases not matched to a gene: 2. CDR3 bases: TGCGCCAGCAGCTATCTAGCGGGAGACACCGGGGAGCTGTTTTTT. This gives the protein CASSYLAGDTGELFF.

This rearrangement joins TRBV6-1 to TRBJ1-4, with D hard to call. The CDR3 is 12 residues long. CDR1 is MNHNS and CDR2 is SASEGT in the germline V gene. Between the trimmed V and J ends, which lost 1 base and 11 bases, there was a span of 8 bases. CDR3 sequence: CASSEVPQKLFF. In DNA form, the CDR3 reads TGTGCCAGCAGTGAAGTCCCCCAGAAACTGTTTTTT.

This clone appeared once. CDR3 coding DNA: TGTGCCAGCAGCCGAGGACGGGGGAGCAATCAGCCCCAGCATTTT. Amino acids: CASSRGRGSNQPQHF. This sequence joins TRBV6-6 and TRBJ1-5; D possibly corresponds to TRBD1 (5 bases). The V gene lost 6 bases and the J gene lost 1 base, with 13 bases spanning the gap. The V gene's germline CDR1 is MNHNY and CDR2 SVGAGI (reference sequence). The CDR3 length is 15 residues.

The chain has TRBV6-5 and TRBJ1-5; 11 bases map to TRBD1. V gave up 9 bases and J gave up 6 bases; unmatched junction bases: 4. The CDR3 totals 13 residues. Germline CDR1 reads MNHEY; CDR2 reads SVGAGI. The CDR3 region is CASGQGAGQPQHF. As DNA, the CDR3 is TGTGCCAGTGGACAGGGGGCGGGTCAGCCCCAGCATTTT.

This chain uses TRBV6-6 with TRBJ2-3; D is undetermined. V was trimmed by 4 bases and J by 3 bases, leaving 17 bases between them. CDR3 size: 16 residues. Per the germline V gene, CDR1 is MNHNY and CDR2 is SVGAGI (reference sequence). In DNA form, the CDR3 reads TGTGCCAGCAGTTCCCCCGATATTAGAGGAACAGATACGCAGTATTTT. Its translation is CASSSPDIRGTDTQYF.

This chain uses TRBV5-1 with TRBJ2-3; 9 bases line up with TRBD2. The length of the CDR3 is 20 residues. Germline values: CDR1 SGHRS, CDR2 YFSETQ. Unmatched junction bases numbered 21, after V lost 7 bases and J lost 0 bases. The CDR3 DNA sequence: TGCGCCAGCCGGACCCTCTCGGGCGGGAGGGCATTCGGGAGCACAGATACGCAGTATTTT. This codes for CASRTLSGGRAFGSTDTQYF.

The rearrangement links TRBV19 to TRBJ2-1; TRBD2 matches at 9 bases. CDR3 length: 13 amino acids. Trimming took 10 bases from V and 7 from J; bases not matched to a gene: 8. Germline V gene sequence: CDR1 LNHDA, CDR2 SQIVND (reference sequence). The CDR3: CATCSGSWNEQFF. As DNA, the CDR3 is TGTGCCACCTGTAGCGGGAGCTGGAATGAGCAGTTCTTC.

J is TRBJ1-1 and V is TRBV5-5; perhaps TRBD1 as D (6 bases). Per germline, CDR1 SGHKS and CDR2 YYEKEE (reference sequence). This CDR3 spans 14 amino acids. Trimming shortened V by 0 bases and J by 8 bases, and 14 bases separated the two germline ends. The CDR3 nucleotides are TGTGCCAGCAGCTTGGTGTGGGGGCCAGCCGAAGCTTTCTTT. This codes for CASSLVWGPAEAFF.

The V gene is TRBV19, the J gene TRBJ2-7, with 7 bases lining up with TRBD1. Germline lookup yields CDR1 LNHDA and CDR2 SQIVND (reference sequence). V lost 5 bases and J lost 3; bases outside the gene matches: 4. CDR3 size: 13 residues. CDR3 protein: CASSPRQGYEQYF. The CDR3 DNA reads TGTGCCAGTAGTCCACGACAGGGCTACGAGCAGTACTTC.

The gene calls are TRBV10-2 and TRBJ2-7; 12 bases line up with TRBD2. The CDR3 has 17 residues. J gave up 0 bases and V 7 bases, and 10 bases lay outside the gene matches. The germline gives CDR1 WSHSY, CDR2 SAAADI. CDR3 sequence (DNA): TGCGCCAGCAAGAGGACTAGCGGGATGGCGAGCTCCTACGAGCAGTACTTC. Protein: CASKRTSGMASSYEQYF.

CDR3 nucleotides: TGCGCCAGCAGCCAAGATCGGGACAGGGCCGCGAACACCGGGGAGCTGTTTTTT. It codes for CASSQDRDRAANTGELFF. The chain recombines TRBV4-1 with TRBJ2-2; 9 bases align to TRBD1. The V gene end was trimmed by 0 bases and the J gene end by 0 bases; junction bases not matched to a gene: 5. The CDR3 is 18 residues long. CDR1 and CDR2 from the germline V gene are MGHRA and YSYEKL.

The genes are TRBV7-9 and TRBJ1-2, with D possibly TRBD1 on 6 matching bases. The CDR3 totals 15 residues. Germline CDR1 reads SEHNR; CDR2 reads FQNEAQ (reference sequence). The V and J ends lost 5 bases and 1 base respectively, with 14 bases between them. The CDR3 loop reads CASSPGTPFNYGYTF. In DNA form, the CDR3 reads TGTGCCAGCAGCCCCGGGACACCCTTTAACTATGGCTACACCTTC.

This clone was observed a few times. J is TRBJ1-1 and V is TRBV7-9; D uncertain. Between the trimmed V and J ends, which lost 1 base and 10 bases, there was a span of 22 bases. Per germline, CDR1 SEHNR and CDR2 FQNEAQ (reference sequence). The CDR3 spans 16 residues. In DNA, the CDR3 is TGTGCCAGCAGCTTAGTAAATGCTCGCGGTCCCGAGGGAGCTTTCTTT. This encodes CASSLVNARGPEGAFF.

In its sample, this clone was seen a few times. The chain is built from TRBV6-2 or TRBV6-3 and TRBJ2-1, with 7 bases lining up with TRBD2. The CDR3 extends over 14 amino acids. CDR1 is MNHEY and CDR2 is SVGEGT in the germline V gene. V shed 4 bases, J shed 3 bases, and the junction held 3 bases outside the gene matches. This CDR3 is CASSSRGDYNEQFF. CDR3 bases: TGTGCCAGCAGTTCCCGGGGGGACTACAATGAGCAGTTCTTC.

The chain links TRBV14 to TRBJ2-1; 9 bases align to TRBD2. The CDR3 is 14 amino acids. The germline V gene has CDR1 SGHDN and CDR2 FVKESK. The V gene end was trimmed by 0 bases and the J gene end by 8 bases; junction bases not matched to a gene: 2. The CDR3 nucleotides read TGTGCCAGCAGCCAAGAGGCGGGAGGGTATGAGCAGTTCTTC. This encodes CASSQEAGGYEQFF.

This rearrangement joins TRBV21-1 to TRBJ2-1; the table's TRBD2 call for D was not verified on the DNA. TRBV21-1 is assigned pseudogene status. The CDR3 sequence is 16 residues long. The CDR3 sequence is CASSNVAGGRYNEQFF. CDR3 nucleotides: TGTGCCAGCAGCAACGTAGCGGGAGGGAGATACAATGAGCAGTTCTTC.

The chain uses TRBV5-1 and TRBJ1-2; TRBD1 is a possible D gene (5 bases). Germline CDR1 and CDR2: SGHRS and YFSETQ. The V gene lost 2 bases and the J gene lost 6 bases, with 11 bases spanning the gap. This CDR3 region has 13 residues. Written as DNA, the CDR3 is TGCGCCAGCAGCTTCGGAGGGGAAGATGGCTACACCTTC. As protein: CASSFGGEDGYTF.

The chain has TRBV7-8 and TRBJ1-4; D uncertain. CDR1 SGHVS and CDR2 FQNEAQ come from the germline V gene. The CDR3 sequence is 15 residues long. The V and J ends lost 0 bases and 8 bases respectively, with 13 bases between them. As DNA, the CDR3 is TGTGCCAGCAGCTTAGCTCAGGTCGTTCGGGAAAAACTGTTTTTT. Translation: CASSLAQVVREKLFF.

The chain employs TRBV9 and TRBJ1-1, with a tentative D call TRBD1 (6 bases). Per the germline V gene, CDR1 is SGDLS and CDR2 is YYNGEE. Deletions cut 4 bases from V and 3 bases from J, with 16 bases between. CDR3 length: 15 residues. The CDR3 nucleotides read TGTGCCAGCAGCCCAGTAACAGGGTCCTACACTGAAGCTTTCTTT. It codes for CASSPVTGSYTEAFF. Combining the CDR3 with reference TRBV9 and TRBJ1-1 gives the whole variable domain DSGVTQTPKHLITATGQRVTLRCSPRSGDLSVYWYQQSLDQGLQFLIQYYNGEERAKGNILERFSAQQFPDLHSELNLSSLELGDSALYFCASSPVTGSYTEAFFGQGTRLTVV.

The V call is TRBV19, the J call TRBJ2-7, with 8 bases that match TRBD1. CDR1 and CDR2 from the germline V gene are LNHDA and SQIVND (reference sequence). This CDR3 is built from 15 residues. The ends lost 3 bases at V and 2 bases at J; junction bases unmatched: 6. As DNA, the CDR3 is TGTGCCAGTAGTATCCGCGGGACAGGCACCTACGAGCAGTACTTC. Translating it yields CASSIRGTGTYEQYF.

The gene calls are TRBV3-1 (or the pseudogene TRBV3-2) and TRBJ2-1; D gene unclear. The CDR3 spans 13 residues. V lost 0 bases to trimming and J lost 4 bases, with 4 bases between them. Germline V CDR1 and CDR2: LGHDT, YNNKEL (reference sequence). In DNA, the CDR3 is TGTGCCAGCAGCCAAGATCGGTACAATGAGCAGTTCTTC. Its translation: CASSQDRYNEQFF.

The genes are TRBV7-2 and TRBJ1-2; TRBD1 aligns across 7 bases. Trimming cost V 5 bases and J 4 bases; bases outside gene matches: 7. The CDR3 sequence is 14 residues long. Looked up from germline, CDR1 is SGHTA and CDR2 is FQGNSA. DNA for the CDR3: TGTGCCAGCAGCCCCCTGACAGGGAGCTATGGCTACACCTTC. Protein sequence: CASSPLTGSYGYTF.

This clone was observed once. The V gene is TRBV10-2, the J gene TRBJ2-2, with D uncertain. Germline values: CDR1 WSHSY, CDR2 SAAADI. Between the trimmed V and J ends, which lost 4 bases and 0 bases, there was a span of 12 bases. The CDR3 loop spans 16 amino acids. CDR3 sequence: CASSGPSRTNTGELFF. The CDR3 bases are TGCGCCAGCAGTGGCCCCTCGAGGACGAACACCGGGGAGCTGTTTTTT.

The chain links TRBV28 to TRBJ1-1; D is possibly TRBD1 (6 bases). V lost 4 bases and J lost 6, with 18 bases in between. The germline gives CDR1 MDHEN, CDR2 SYDVKM. The length of the CDR3 is 15 residues. This CDR3 is CASSSTGTRSSEAFF. CDR3 DNA: TGTGCCAGCAGTTCCACCGGGACACGTTCGTCTGAAGCTTTCTTT. Variable domain in full (rest from reference TRBV28 and TRBJ1-1): DVKVTQSSRYLVKRTGEKVFLECVQDMDHENMFWYRQDPGLGLRLIYFSYDVKMKEKGDIPEGYSVSREKKERFSLILESASTNQTSMYLCASSSTGTRSSEAFFGQGTRLTVV.

This chain joins TRBV11-2 and TRBJ1-2, with D perhaps matching TRBD1 (6 bases). The V and J ends lost 0 bases and 5 bases respectively, with 10 bases between them. Per the germline V gene, CDR1 is SGHAT and CDR2 is FQNNGV. The CDR3 runs to 14 residues. The CDR3 sequence is CASSLDRDTYGYTF. DNA of the CDR3: TGTGCCAGCAGCTTAGACCGGGACACATATGGCTACACCTTC.

This chain joins TRBV7-2 and TRBJ2-3; maybe TRBD1 (5 bases). The germline gives CDR1 SGHTA, CDR2 FQGNSA. The V gene lost 8 bases and the J gene lost 2 bases, with 14 bases spanning the gap. This CDR3 is 14 amino acids long. The CDR3 protein is CASVRQGNTDTQYF. CDR3 DNA sequence: TGTGCCAGCGTAAGGCAGGGAAACACAGATACGCAGTATTTT. Looking up the rest from reference TRBV7-2 and TRBJ2-3 gives the full variable domain: GAGVSQSPSNKVTEKGKDVELRCDPISGHTALYWYRQSLGQGLEFLIYFQGNSAPDKSGLPSDRFSAERTGGSVSTLTIQRTQQEDSAVYLCASVRQGNTDTQYFGPGTRLTVL.

The chain employs TRBV4-3 and TRBJ1-1; no firm D call. Germline CDR1 is LGHNA and CDR2 is YSLEER. V dropped 5 bases and J dropped 0 bases, with 7 bases sitting between them. The CDR3 runs 13 residues. DNA of the CDR3: TGCGCCAGCAGCGGACTTATGAACACTGAAGCTTTCTTT. Translated, it gives CASSGLMNTEAFF.

The genes are TRBV27 and TRBJ2-2; D ambiguous. In germline, CDR1 is MNHEY, CDR2 SMNVEV (reference sequence). Trimming left V 5 bases short and J 5 bases short, with 3 bases between. There are 11 residues in the CDR3. This chain's CDR3 is CASSLTGELFF. For the CDR3, the DNA is TGTGCCAGCAGTCTAACCGGGGAGCTGTTTTTT.